This T cell receptor beta chain appears in the sequencing data of a study of OX40 agonist ivuxolimab in advanced cancers. The assay was immunoSEQ multiplex PCR, and TCRdb's table has in-frame clones only and misses some. Of roughly 80,000 clones in the sample, 86% were seen once. This TCR derives from an adult with an advanced solid tumor such as melanoma, head and neck, liver or kidney cancer. Sequencing used CD4+ or CD8+ T cells sorted from blood, obtained in a trial of the OX40 agonist ivuxolimab.

CDR3 residues: CASSPAGTGGEKLFF. DNA for the CDR3: TGCGCCAGCAGCCCGGCCGGGACAGGGGGAGAAAAACTGTTTTTT. V is TRBV5-1 and J is TRBJ1-4, with 11 bases aligning to TRBD1. The CDR3 consists of 15 residues. The trim removed 4 bases at V and 8 bases at J, leaving 7 bases unmatched. CDR1 and CDR2 from the germline V gene are SGHRS and YFSETQ.